This record concerns one T cell receptor beta chain sequence. The data were obtained in a study of technical replicates of blood from several donors. Assay used: immunoSEQ multiplex PCR; TCRdb lists only in-frame clones, some missing. The sample carries about 59,000 clones, 90% to 95% recorded once. The CDR3 consists of 19 residues. V was shortened by 0 bases and J by 0 bases, with 17 bases between the two germline ends. Germline CDR1 reads SEHNR; CDR2 reads FQNEAQ (reference sequence). This clonotype was obtained from a human donor in good health. Some clones in this sample may be carry-over from other donors' samples. This chain links TRBV7-9 with TRBJ2-2; possibly TRBD1 for D (6 bases). The specimen was PBMCs. In DNA form, the CDR3 reads TGTGCCAGCAGCTTAGCGGGGCCCGGACAGTGGTCGAACACCGGGGAGCTGTTTTTT. As protein: CASSLAGPGQWSNTGELFF.